The rows below give T cell receptor beta chains drawn from one sample of a study of T cell responses to AZD1222 COVID-19 vaccine. Produced via immunoSEQ multiplex PCR; TCRdb's table is partial and in-frame only. Of approximately 85,000 clones listed, roughly 90% were seen once; the top ten hold approximately 7%. This specimen consisted of peripheral blood, obtained on day 0 of AZD1222 vaccination. These receptor sequences come from an adult in good health. Each CDR3 is given with its conserved first and last residue. D genes are given only for firm matches. Clone sizes are given selectively: once, few, many, or a class where the clone is expanded.

TRBV6-6	once	TRBD1	TRBJ1-6	CASRKDREGSPLHF	TGTGCCAGCAGAAAAGACAGGGAAGGATCACCCCTCCACTTT
TRBV27	once	.	TRBJ1-2	CASSLTALNYGYTF	TGTGCCAGCAGTTTGACAGCACTTAACTATGGCTACACCTTC
TRBV6-1	few	.	TRBJ2-7	CASSEGLGTGIYEQYF	TGTGCCAGCAGTGAAGGTCTGGGAACAGGAATCTACGAGCAGTACTTC
TRBV30	once	TRBD1	TRBJ1-6	CAWGTGHSPLHF	TGTGCCTGGGGGACAGGCCATTCACCCCTCCACTTT
TRBV5-1	once	.	TRBJ1-3	CASSLLPGVDPGNTIYF	TGCGCCAGCAGCTTGCTTCCAGGGGTAGATCCTGGAAACACCATATATTTT
TRBV7-3	.	.	TRBJ1-2	CASSLNGREGYGYTF	TGTGCCAGCAGCTTAAATGGCAGGGAGGGGTATGGCTACACCTTC
TRBV6-5	.	.	TRBJ1-4	CASSSGRAREKLFF	TGTGCCAGCAGTTCCGGGAGGGCGAGGGAAAAACTGTTTTTT
TRBV5-1	.	.	TRBJ2-3	CASSSIGAGLGTDTQYF	TGCGCCAGCAGCTCCATCGGTGCGGGCCTCGGGACAGATACGCAGTATTTT
TRBV6-6	.	.	TRBJ2-3	CASSYTGTRGTDTQYF	TGTGCCAGCAGTTACACCGGGACGAGAGGCACAGATACGCAGTATTTT
TRBV30	once	.	TRBJ1-3	CAWSGEWIRRNTIYF	TGTGCCTGGAGTGGGGAGTGGATCCGCCGAAACACCATATATTTT
TRBV6-5	.	TRBD1	TRBJ1-5	CASSWGTGGQPQHF	TGTGCCAGCAGCTGGGGGACAGGGGGTCAGCCCCAGCATTTT
TRBV23-1	.	.	TRBJ2-7	CASSLNDGSQYEQYF	TGCGCCAGCAGTCTGAATGACGGAAGTCAGTACGAGCAGTACTTC
TRBV21-1	.	.	TRBJ2-5	CASSSTDRGIQETQYF	TGTGCCAGCAGCAGTACTGACAGGGGGATCCAAGAGACCCAGTACTTC
TRBV9	once	TRBD2	TRBJ2-1	CASSVAAGVVYNEQFF	TGTGCCAGCAGCGTAGCTGCGGGAGTAGTTTACAATGAGCAGTTCTTC
TRBV5-1	.	TRBD2	TRBJ2-5	CASSLDPAGKRETQYF	TGCGCCAGCAGCTTGGACCCAGCGGGGAAACGGGAGACCCAGTACTTC
TRBV9	.	TRBD2	TRBJ2-2	CASSSGTSGSIGELFF	TGTGCCAGCAGCTCTGGGACTAGCGGGAGTATCGGGGAGCTGTTTTTT
TRBV7-2	.	.	TRBJ2-1	CASSNLGSEQFF	TGTGCCAGCAGCAACCTAGGGAGTGAGCAGTTCTTC
TRBV2	few	.	TRBJ2-1	CASGRLETKANEQFF	TGTGCCAGCGGACGACTCGAAACCAAGGCGAATGAGCAGTTCTTC
TRBV24-1	.	TRBD1	TRBJ1-1	CATSESTGTEAFF	TGTGCCACCAGTGAGTCGACAGGGACTGAAGCTTTCTTT
TRBV19	.	.	TRBJ1-1	CASTPAALGTEAFF	TGTGCCAGTACCCCGGCGGCGCTGGGCACTGAAGCTTTCTTT
TRBV6-5	.	.	TRBJ2-7	CASTNLPGVYYEQYF	TGTGCCAGCACTAACCTCCCGGGGGTATACTACGAGCAGTACTTC
TRBV28	.	.	TRBJ2-7	CASRQGPSYEQYF	TGTGCCAGCCGCCAGGGACCTTCCTACGAGCAGTACTTC
TRBV27	.	.	TRBJ1-2	CASSLAPGVYGYTF	TGTGCCAGCAGTTTAGCGCCAGGCGTCTATGGCTACACCTTC
TRBV9	few	.	TRBJ2-1	CASSYPGKAGGEQFF	TGTGCCAGCAGCTACCCAGGGAAAGCGGGCGGTGAGCAGTTCTTC
TRBV2	.	TRBD2	TRBJ2-2	CASSPGTSSGELFF	TGTGCCAGCAGTCCCGGGACTAGCTCCGGGGAGCTGTTTTTT
TRBV28	few	.	TRBJ1-1	CASGGVAFF	TGTGCCAGCGGGGGCGTAGCTTTCTTT
TRBV6-5	.	.	TRBJ1-1	CASSYKGRAFF	TGTGCCAGCAGTTACAAGGGTAGAGCTTTCTTT
TRBV28	.	TRBD2	TRBJ2-5	CASSSTGTSSRETQYF	TGTGCCAGCAGTTCGACCGGGACTAGCTCCCGAGAGACCCAGTACTTC
TRBV19	.	TRBD1	TRBJ2-6	CASSIRDSRSGANVLTF	TGTGCCAGTAGTATCCGGGACAGCCGCTCTGGGGCCAACGTCCTGACTTTC